Shown below are 27 T cell receptor beta chains from a single sample sequenced in a study of human T cells and chemical hapten exposure. TCRdb independently ran MiXCR on the RACE reads; one entry per CDR3 protein. Among over 35,000 distinct CDR3 sequences listed, around 3.6% were seen once. This sample's time point: healthy volunteer bleed at 6 weeks. The study extracted total RNA from unfractionated whole blood. The sample taken for sequencing was whole blood. These receptors came from a human donor in good health. Some clones in this sample may be carry-over from other donors' samples.

This clonotype came up a few times. The chain carries TRBV4-1 and TRBJ2-1; D is uncertain. The CDR3 runs to 14 residues. Trimming took off 1 base at V and 9 bases at J, with 13 bases between the two ends. The germline CDR1 and CDR2 sequences are MGHRA and YSYEKL. In nucleotides, the CDR3 is TGCGCCAGCAGCCAAGTTTTGAAGTATAGTGAGCAGTTCTTC. Its protein product is CASSQVLKYSEQFF.

This clonotype was seen at least ten times. V usage is TRBV25-1 and J usage is TRBJ2-3; 7 nucleotides match TRBD1. Germline CDR1 MGHDK, CDR2 SYGVNS. Trimming at V came to 1 base and at J to 9 bases, leaving 4 bases not matched to a gene. This CDR3 has 13 residues. DNA for the CDR3: TGTGCCAGCAGTGAATTTAAGGGGGCAACGCAGTATTTT. The encoded protein is CASSEFKGATQYF.

This rearrangement joins TRBV14 to TRBJ2-3; no reliable D call. Germline V lookup: CDR1 SGHDN, CDR2 FVKESK. This CDR3 region has 13 residues. V lost 0 bases and J 3 bases, leaving 4 bases between the germline ends. The CDR3 region is CASSQDLTDTQYF. As DNA, the CDR3 is TGTGCCAGCAGCCAAGACTTGACAGATACGCAGTATTTT. Filled out from reference TRBV14 and TRBJ2-3, the complete variable domain reads EAGVTQFPSHSVIEKGQTVTLRCDPISGHDNLYWYRRVMGKEIKFLLHFVKESKQDESGMPNNRFLAERTGGTYSTLKVQPAELEDSGVYFCASSQDLTDTQYFGPGTRLTVL.

This clonotype was counted many times. The chain uses TRBV20-1 and TRBJ2-7, with 14 bases that match TRBD2. In germline, CDR1 is DFQATT, CDR2 SNEGSKA (reference sequence). V shed 0 bases, J shed 4 bases, and the junction held 2 bases outside the gene matches. CDR3 length equals 15 residues. In DNA, the CDR3 is TGCAGTGCTAGAGAAGGGACTAGCGGGAGTTACGAGCAGTACTTC. Its protein product is CSAREGTSGSYEQYF.

This clonotype was counted at least ten times. The genes are TRBV7-3 and TRBJ2-3, with D possibly matching TRBD2 (6 bases). V was cut by 5 bases and J by 4 bases, with 10 bases left in between. This CDR3 spans 13 amino acids. The germline CDR1 and CDR2 sequences are SGHTA and FQGTGA. For the CDR3, the DNA is TGTGCCAGCAGCCTGGGACTCTCAGATACGCAGTATTTT. Translating gives CASSLGLSDTQYF.

This clonotype was observed at least ten times. The chain joins TRBV28 to TRBJ2-3, with 8 bases that match TRBD2. Losses at the gene ends were 7 bases for V and 6 bases for J; bases not matched to a gene: 9. The CDR3 sequence is 14 residues long. Germline CDR1 is MDHEN and CDR2 is SYDVKM. In nucleotides, the CDR3 is TGTGCCAGCACCAAAGCGGGAGCGGTGGATACGCAGTATTTT. Protein: CASTKAGAVDTQYF. The full variable domain, rest sourced from reference TRBV28 and TRBJ2-3, is DVKVTQSSRYLVKRTGEKVFLECVQDMDHENMFWYRQDPGLGLRLIYFSYDVKMKEKGDIPEGYSVSREKKERFSLILESASTNQTSMYLCASTKAGAVDTQYFGPGTRLTVL.

This clonotype was seen many times. This chain links TRBV7-9 with TRBJ1-3; D is ambiguous. The germline V gene encodes CDR1 SEHNR and CDR2 FQNEAQ (reference sequence). V was clipped by 7 bases and J by 2 bases, with 21 bases between them. The CDR3 has 17 amino acids. CDR3 amino acids: CASTNPATSRPGNTIYF. CDR3 nucleotides: TGTGCCAGCACCAACCCTGCCACTTCTCGCCCTGGAAACACCATATATTTT. Full variable domain (missing parts from reference TRBV7-9 and TRBJ1-3): DTGVSQNPRHKITKRGQNVTFRCDPISEHNRLYWYRQTLGQGPEFLTYFQNEAQLEKSRLLSDRFSAERPKGSFSTLEIQRTEQGDSAMYLCASTNPATSRPGNTIYFGEGSWLTVV.

This clonotype was recorded many times. V usage is TRBV6-1 and J usage is TRBJ2-6; D unclear. V gave up 1 base and J gave up 2 bases, with 9 bases separating them. This CDR3 comprises 16 residues. CDR1 MNHNS and CDR2 SASEGT come from the germline V gene. The CDR3 region is CASSEEGLTGANVLTF. Here the CDR3 DNA reads TGTGCCAGCAGTGAAGAAGGTTTAACTGGGGCCAACGTCCTGACTTTC.

This clonotype showed up many times. This rearrangement joins TRBV6-1 to TRBJ2-5; D call uncertain. The V end was cut by 5 bases, the J end by 1 base, with 11 bases between. Germline CDR1 is MNHNS and CDR2 is SASEGT. This CDR3 comprises 14 residues. CDR3 in amino acids: CASSLSRSQETQYF. For the CDR3, the DNA is TGTGCCAGCAGTCTTAGCCGTAGCCAAGAGACCCAGTACTTC.

In this sample, this clonotype turned up many times. The J gene is TRBJ2-3, the V gene TRBV28; 8 bases map to TRBD2. V lost 8 bases and J lost 0; bases outside the gene matches: 16. CDR1 and CDR2 from the germline V gene are MDHEN and SYDVKM. The CDR3 spans 18 residues. The CDR3 DNA sequence: TGTGCCAGCCCCCCCCCCGGAATAGCGGGGTCTAGCACAGATACGCAGTATTTT. Encoded protein: CASPPPGIAGSSTDTQYF.

The sample holds a few counts of this clonotype. The DNA of the CDR3 is TGTGCCAGCAGCCTTGGAAACACCATATATTTT. Its protein is CASSLGNTIYF. The V call is TRBV14, the J call TRBJ1-3, with no clear D. Trimming cost V 4 bases and J 3 bases, with 1 base left between them. From germline, CDR1 is SGHDN and CDR2 FVKESK. The length of the CDR3 is 11 residues. The whole variable domain, filled in from reference TRBV14 and TRBJ1-3, reads EAGVTQFPSHSVIEKGQTVTLRCDPISGHDNLYWYRRVMGKEIKFLLHFVKESKQDESGMPNNRFLAERTGGTYSTLKVQPAELEDSGVYFCASSLGNTIYFGEGSWLTVV.

The chain uses TRBV5-1 and TRBJ2-7, with 10 bases lining up with TRBD2. Germline V CDR1 and CDR2: SGHRS, YFSETQ. Trimming removed 0 bases from V and 4 bases from J; junction bases left unmatched: 7. CDR3 length equals 16 residues. The CDR3 sequence is CASSLEASGRWYEQYF. Written as DNA, the CDR3 is TGCGCCAGCAGCTTGGAGGCTAGCGGGAGATGGTACGAGCAGTACTTC.

The V and J genes are TRBV5-1 and TRBJ2-3; the match to TRBD2 covers 9 bases. Unmatched junction bases numbered 3, after V lost 3 bases and J lost 4 bases. The CDR3 extends over 14 amino acids. From germline, CDR1 is SGHRS and CDR2 YFSETQ. The CDR3 DNA is TGCGCCAGCAGCTCCCGGACTAGCGCAGATACGCAGTATTTT. Its protein product is CASSSRTSADTQYF.

The sample holds many counts of this clonotype. The chain couples TRBV12-3 or TRBV12-4 to TRBJ2-1, with D perhaps matching TRBD1 (6 bases). V dropped 6 bases and J dropped 9 bases, with 18 bases sitting between them. The CDR3 consists of 14 residues. The CDR3 nucleotides read TGTGCCAGCAGCCTCAGGGGCTCCTGGACTGAGCAGTTCTTC. Translation gives CASSLRGSWTEQFF.

A remark on this clonotype: A much larger clone lies one base from this, so it may be a read error. The gene calls are TRBV12-5 and TRBJ2-1; tentatively, D is TRBD2 (5 bases). With 4 bases removed from V and 9 bases from J, the gap between germline ends came to 25 bases. The CDR3 is 17 amino acids. The germline gives CDR1 LGHNT, CDR2 FRNRAP. The CDR3 loop reads CASGWVPWAAEAGEQFF. The CDR3 coding sequence is TGTGCTAGTGGTTGGGTCCCGTGGGCAGCGGAGGCGGGTGAGCAGTTCTTC. Using reference TRBV12-5 and TRBJ2-1 for the parts outside the CDR3, the full variable domain is DARVTQTPRHKVTEMGQEVTMRCQPILGHNTVFWYRQTMMQGLELLAYFRNRAPLDDSGMPKDRFSAEMPDATLATLKIQPSEPRDSAVYFCASGWVPWAAEAGEQFFGPGTRLTVL.

Ten or more counts support this clonotype. This chain uses TRBV3-1 with TRBJ1-1; the D gene is possibly TRBD1 (5 bases). This CDR3 has 15 amino acids. The ends were cut back, 3 bases at V and 5 bases at J, with 16 bases in the middle. CDR1 LGHDT and CDR2 YNNKEL come from the germline V gene (reference sequence). CDR3 nucleotide sequence: TGTGCCAGCAGCCACTCCGGGACGGCGAGGACTGAAGCTTTCTTT. It translates to CASSHSGTARTEAFF.

In its sample, this clonotype was seen many times. The chain links TRBV27 to TRBJ1-5; TRBD1 might be the D (6 bases). CDR3 length equals 14 residues. The germline CDR1 and CDR2 sequences are MNHEY and SMNVEV (reference sequence). Trimming removed 6 bases at V and 3 bases at J, with 12 bases between. The CDR3 reads CASSHYRDNQPQHF. CDR3 nucleotides: TGTGCCAGCAGCCATTACAGGGACAATCAGCCCCAGCATTTT.

This clonotype was counted ten times or more. This chain uses TRBV10-3 with TRBJ2-5, with D tentatively TRBD2 (7 bases). V lost 3 bases and J lost 5, with 10 bases in between. The CDR3 is 13 amino acids. CDR1 is ENHRY and CDR2 is SYGVKD in the germline V gene. The CDR3 reads CAISEGGGETQYF. The DNA of the CDR3 is TGTGCCATCAGTGAAGGGGGGGGTGAGACCCAGTACTTC.

The gene calls are TRBV5-1 and TRBJ2-3; the match to TRBD2 covers 12 bases. V gave up 4 bases and J gave up 3 bases; unmatched junction bases: 9. Germline V gene lookup returns CDR1 SGHRS and CDR2 YFSETQ. The CDR3 is made up of 17 amino acids. The CDR3 here is CASSPPLTSGRTDTQYF. The CDR3 DNA reads TGCGCCAGCAGCCCTCCACTGACTAGCGGGAGAACAGATACGCAGTATTTT.

In its sample, this clonotype was seen many times. This sequence joins TRBV7-3 and TRBJ2-3; the D gene is possibly TRBD2 (6 bases). Germline V lookup: CDR1 SGHTA, CDR2 FQGTGA. This CDR3 comprises 15 residues. V was trimmed by 5 bases and J by 4 bases, leaving 16 bases between them. CDR3: CASSLSGTSADTQYF. In nucleotides, the CDR3 is TGTGCCAGCAGCCTTTCCGGGACTTCGGCAGATACGCAGTATTTT.

This clonotype was recorded many times. The gene calls are TRBV29-1 and TRBJ2-5, with D perhaps matching TRBD2 (5 bases). This CDR3 comprises 13 residues. Looked up from germline, CDR1 is SQVTM and CDR2 is ANQGSEA. Trimming took 5 bases from V and 8 from J, leaving 18 bases between them. The CDR3, as DNA: TGCAGCGTTCAAAGCTCGCTTTCGGGAACCCAGTACTTC. Protein product: CSVQSSLSGTQYF.

This clonotype was observed a few times. V gene TRBV20-1 combines with J gene TRBJ2-1, with D possibly being TRBD2 (6 bases). Germline V CDR1 and CDR2: DFQATT, SNEGSKA (reference sequence). The CDR3 is 14 residues long. The CDR3: CSSGWDSTYNEQFF. CDR3 nucleotides: TGCAGCAGTGGCTGGGACTCGACGTACAATGAGCAGTTCTTC.

This clonotype was seen ten or more times. The J gene is TRBJ2-7, the V gene TRBV20-1, with TRBD2 matching 8 bases. Germline V gene lookup returns CDR1 DFQATT and CDR2 SNEGSKA (reference sequence). V shed 3 bases, J shed 6 bases, and the junction held 13 bases outside the gene matches. This CDR3 has 15 amino acids. The DNA for the CDR3 is TGCAGTGCTAGTCCCCCAACTAGCGGATCCACCGAGCAGTACTTC. This translates into CSASPPTSGSTEQYF.

Many counts were recorded for this clonotype. J is TRBJ2-7 and V is TRBV28; the match to TRBD1 covers 7 bases. The V segment lost 2 bases and the J segment 3 bases; nucleotides outside the gene matches: 4. Germline CDR1 MDHEN, CDR2 SYDVKM. The CDR3 loop spans 14 amino acids. CDR3 sequence (DNA): TGTGCCAGCAGTTTAATGGGACAGATCTACGAGCAGTACTTC. The encoded protein is CASSLMGQIYEQYF.

This clonotype was seen many times. V is TRBV7-9 and J is TRBJ2-7; TRBD2 matches at 12 bases. The germline CDR1 and CDR2 sequences are SEHNR and FQNEAQ (reference sequence). After removal of 5 bases from V and 7 bases from J, the junction contained 9 bases not matched to a gene. The CDR3 has 15 residues. The chain's CDR3 is CASSGSSGRAVEQYF. The DNA of the CDR3 is TGTGCCAGCAGCGGATCTAGCGGGAGGGCGGTTGAGCAGTACTTC.

This clonotype was seen at least ten times. V is TRBV6-5 and J is TRBJ1-6; D ambiguous. Trimming left V 2 bases short and J 0 bases short, with 8 bases between. This CDR3 spans 16 amino acids. The germline gives CDR1 MNHEY, CDR2 SVGAGI. The CDR3 DNA follows: TGTGCCAGCAGTTACACCTTGAACTCCTATAATTCACCCCTCCACTTT. Its protein product is CASSYTLNSYNSPLHF.

This clonotype was observed at least ten times. The chain is built from TRBV13 and TRBJ2-1; perhaps TRBD2 as D (6 bases). CDR1 is PRHDT, CDR2 FYEKMQ, per germline (reference sequence). Trimming removed 2 bases at V and 0 bases at J, with 11 bases between. This CDR3 is built from 16 residues. CDR3 region: CASSLNAGISYNEQFF. The DNA for the CDR3 is TGTGCCAGCAGCTTAAATGCGGGGATCTCCTACAATGAGCAGTTCTTC. Complete variable domain (other parts from reference TRBV13 and TRBJ2-1): AAGVIQSPRHLIKEKRETATLKCYPIPRHDTVYWYQQGPGQDPQFLISFYEKMQSDKGSIPDRFSAQQFSDYHSELNMSSLELGDSALYFCASSLNAGISYNEQFFGPGTRLTVL.